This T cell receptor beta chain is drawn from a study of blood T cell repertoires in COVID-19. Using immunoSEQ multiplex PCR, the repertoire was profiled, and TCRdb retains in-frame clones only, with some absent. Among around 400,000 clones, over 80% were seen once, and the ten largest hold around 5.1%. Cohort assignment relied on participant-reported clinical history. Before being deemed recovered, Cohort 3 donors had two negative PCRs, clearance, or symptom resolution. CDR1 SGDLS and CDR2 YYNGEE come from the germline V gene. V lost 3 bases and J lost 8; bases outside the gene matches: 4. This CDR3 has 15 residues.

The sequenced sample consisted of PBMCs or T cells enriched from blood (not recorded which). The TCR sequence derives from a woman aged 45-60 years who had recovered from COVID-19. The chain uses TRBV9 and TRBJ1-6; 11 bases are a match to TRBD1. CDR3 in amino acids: CASSDRTGGHSPLHF. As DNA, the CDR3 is TGTGCCAGCAGCGATCGGACAGGGGGCCATTCACCCCTCCACTTT.